These 5 T cell receptor beta chains came from one sample sequenced in a study of shared clonotypes between healthy human individuals. The assay was immunoSEQ multiplex PCR, and TCRdb's table has in-frame clones only and misses some. The sample lists nearly 1 million clones; over 60% were seen once. Sequences were obtained from memory CD4+ T cells sorted from blood. As for subset: CD45RA-negative fraction. The source of these receptors is a young man in good health.

In its sample, this clone was seen a few times. Other DNA sequences within the sample encode an identical CDR3. The rearrangement joins TRBV6-4 to TRBJ1-1; unclear D gene. Trimming cost V 0 bases and J 1 base, with 3 bases left between them. Germline V CDR1 and CDR2: MRHNA, SNTAGT. The CDR3 length is 13 residues. The CDR3 sequence: CASSDSRNTEAFF. CDR3 coding DNA: TGTGCCAGCAGTGACTCGCGGAACACTGAAGCTTTCTTT.

With respect to this clone: The junction does not match germline at one end; this may be a read error. The rearrangement uses TRBV7-7 and TRBJ2-1; D is perhaps TRBD1 or TRBD2 (5 bases each). The CDR3 totals 15 residues. CDR1 SSHAT and CDR2 FNYEAQ come from the germline V gene (reference sequence). The CDR3, as DNA: TGTGCTAGCAGTCCAAGAACCGGGACCAACAATGAGCAGTTCTTC. Translating it yields CASSPRTGTNNEQFF.

The rearrangement joins TRBV6-1 to TRBJ1-6, with unresolved D. The CDR3 consists of 14 residues. Germline V gene sequence: CDR1 MNHNS, CDR2 SASEGT. Trimming pared 9 bases from V and 4 bases from J, leaving 13 bases between. CDR3 nucleotide sequence: TGTGCCAGTGGTGCGCCCTTATATAATTCACCCCTCCACTTT. As protein: CASGAPLYNSPLHF.

The rearrangement joins TRBV7-2 to TRBJ2-5; 9 bases agree with TRBD2. CDR1 and CDR2 (germline): SGHTA, FQGNSA. The CDR3 covers 11 residues. CDR3 nucleotides: TGTGCGCTGCGGGGGGGCGAGACCCAGTACTTC. This translates into CALRGGETQYF.

The rearrangement uses TRBV10-2 and TRBJ1-2; 9 bases map to TRBD1. V gave up 8 bases and J gave up 8 bases; unmatched junction bases: 6. CDR3 length equals 12 residues. Germline lookup yields CDR1 WSHSY and CDR2 SAAADI. The CDR3 loop is CASGWTGEGYTF. The CDR3 DNA reads as TGCGCCAGCGGTTGGACAGGGGAAGGCTACACCTTC.